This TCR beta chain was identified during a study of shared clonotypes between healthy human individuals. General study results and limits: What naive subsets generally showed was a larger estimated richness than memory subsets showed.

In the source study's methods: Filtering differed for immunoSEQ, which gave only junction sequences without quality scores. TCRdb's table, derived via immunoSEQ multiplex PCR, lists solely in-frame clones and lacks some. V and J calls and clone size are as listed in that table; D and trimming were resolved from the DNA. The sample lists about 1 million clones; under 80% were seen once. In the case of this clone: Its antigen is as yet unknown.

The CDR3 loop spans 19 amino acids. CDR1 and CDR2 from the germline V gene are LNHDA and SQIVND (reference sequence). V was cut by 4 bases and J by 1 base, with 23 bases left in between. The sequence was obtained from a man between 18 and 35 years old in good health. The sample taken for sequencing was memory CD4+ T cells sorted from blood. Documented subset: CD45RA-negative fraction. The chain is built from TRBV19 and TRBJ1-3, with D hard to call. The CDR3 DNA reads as TGTGCCAGTAGTACCAGGCCGGGTAAGGCGGCGGGGTCTGGAAACACCATATATTTT. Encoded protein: CASSTRPGKAAGSGNTIYF. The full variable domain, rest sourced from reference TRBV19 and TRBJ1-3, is DGGITQSPKYLFRKEGQNVTLSCEQNLNHDAMYWYRQDPGQGLRLIYYSQIVNDFQKGDIAEGYSVSREKKESFPLTVTSAQKNPTAFYLCASSTRPGKAAGSGNTIYFGEGSWLTVV.